This T cell receptor (beta chain) was captured by sequencing in a study of T cell repertoires in cytomegalovirus infection. Looking at the study overall: From public TCR beta signatures came an indication of both CMV infection and matching HLA type.

Findings and limits, study-wide: Frequencies of public TCR beta families were cumulated, and this identified carriers of CMV plus the relevant HLA.

The sample holds many counts of this clonotype. Its antigen is unknown. CDR1 DFQATT and CDR2 SNEGSKA come from the germline V gene (reference sequence). This CDR3 has 14 amino acids. V shed 6 bases, J shed 1 base, and the junction held 7 bases outside the gene matches. One entry per CDR3 protein, called by TCRdb with MiXCR from the reads. The sample lists hundreds of thousands of distinct CDR3 sequences, roughly 6.5% occurring once. The TCR was taken from a human donor in good health (CMV status not recorded). Some clones in this sample may be carry-over from other donors' samples. The sample was PBMCs. The chain uses TRBV20-1 and TRBJ2-3; 7 bases agree with TRBD2. The CDR3 is CSAPDAGGTDTQYF. CDR3 coding DNA: TGCAGTGCCCCGGACGCGGGGGGCACAGATACGCAGTATTTT.